The present T cell receptor beta chain was sequenced within a study of cytomegalovirus exposure and HLA in healthy donors. Study as a whole: An early data release held approximately 85 million unique TCRs from HLA-typed donors. Study-wide results and limits: The HLA-A and HLA-B alleles of most subjects were reportedly predicted accurately from TCR beta sequences. When analyzed later, a missense DCLRE1C variant was found to be linked to TCR beta V- and J-gene trimming. Across donors, most TCRs were seen rarely, yet some public ones were widespread.

With regard to this clone: Its matching antigen is unknown.

It was with 60 Vbeta and 13 Jbeta primers that the PCR ran. Generated by immunoSEQ multiplex PCR, the TCRdb table keeps only in-frame clones and is missing some. Of 130,000 to 150,000 clones in the sample, over 70% were seen once. Germline CDR1 SGHTA, CDR2 FQGNSA. With 4 bases removed from V and 8 bases from J, the gap between germline ends came to 20 bases. CDR3 length: 15 residues. The V and J genes are TRBV7-2 and TRBJ1-2; TRBD1 might be the D (6 bases). The sequence derives from a male donor in good health and CMV-seronegative. Sequences were obtained from PBMCs. CDR3 residues: CASSSGWGRSWGYTF. DNA for the CDR3: TGTGCCAGCAGCTCAGGGTGGGGGCGCAGTTGGGGCTACACCTTC.